This is a list of T cell receptor beta chains from one sample in a study of T-cell memory formation after mild COVID-19. TCRdb re-called the 5' RACE reads through MiXCR, storing one row per CDR3 protein. The sample has about 400,000 distinct CDR3 sequences, under 25% seen once; the top ten hold around 14%. The sample was PBMCs or a T cell subset sorted from them (not recorded which). Receptors were obtained from an adult woman who had mild COVID-19 (a few samples of this study predate the infection). Cell type and time point are not known. CDR3s include the opening cysteine and the closing phenylalanine or tryptophan. A D gene is named only where the DNA matches it firmly. The size entry is marked missing in some rows and otherwise reads once, few, many or a size class.

abundance: .; j_gene: TRBJ1-2; v_gene: TRBV24-1; len: 14; d_gene: .; CDR3aa: CATQSRQGKDGYTF
abundance: few; j_gene: TRBJ2-1; v_gene: TRBV12-3/TRBV12-4; len: 17; d_gene: TRBD2; CDR3aa: CASRKYTGTSGDNEQFF
abundance: .; j_gene: TRBJ2-5; v_gene: TRBV7-9; len: 14; d_gene: .; CDR3aa: CASSLAEGSETQYF
abundance: few; j_gene: TRBJ1-1; v_gene: TRBV5-5; len: 10; d_gene: .; CDR3aa: CASWGTEAFF
abundance: .; j_gene: TRBJ2-1; v_gene: TRBV4-1; len: 18; d_gene: TRBD2; CDR3aa: CASSQEGIGTRGDNEQFF
abundance: few; j_gene: TRBJ2-7; v_gene: TRBV4-3; len: 14; d_gene: .; CDR3aa: CASSQQIRGEEQYF
abundance: few; j_gene: TRBJ2-6; v_gene: TRBV7-2; len: 16; d_gene: TRBD2; CDR3aa: CASTLRPSGGANVLTF
abundance: .; j_gene: TRBJ2-3; v_gene: TRBV5-6; len: 15; d_gene: .; CDR3aa: CASSLGALSSDTQYF
abundance: few; j_gene: TRBJ1-2; v_gene: TRBV12-3/TRBV12-4; len: 12; d_gene: .; CDR3aa: CASSRGRNGYTF
abundance: .; j_gene: TRBJ2-7; v_gene: TRBV12-3/TRBV12-4; len: 14; d_gene: TRBD2; CDR3aa: CASSTRTSGDEQYF
abundance: many; j_gene: TRBJ2-5; v_gene: TRBV12-3/TRBV12-4; len: 14; d_gene: TRBD2; CDR3aa: CASLLAGAGETQYF
abundance: .; j_gene: TRBJ2-5; v_gene: TRBV7-7; len: 14; d_gene: TRBD2; CDR3aa: CASGLAGGQETQYF
abundance: .; j_gene: TRBJ1-2; v_gene: TRBV6-5; len: 11; d_gene: .; CDR3aa: CASSKNRGYTF
abundance: .; j_gene: TRBJ1-5; v_gene: TRBV7-9; len: 17; d_gene: .; CDR3aa: CASSFDEAGALNQPQHF
abundance: .; j_gene: TRBJ1-1; v_gene: TRBV6-6; len: 14; d_gene: .; CDR3aa: CASDGSIMNTEAFF
abundance: many; j_gene: TRBJ2-1; v_gene: TRBV12-3/TRBV12-4; len: 16; d_gene: .; CDR3aa: CASSLDLGRLGNEQFF
abundance: .; j_gene: TRBJ1-3; v_gene: TRBV11-2; len: 17; d_gene: TRBD1; CDR3aa: CASSLVPGTGAGNTIYF
abundance: .; j_gene: TRBJ2-1; v_gene: TRBV7-7; len: 18; d_gene: TRBD2; CDR3aa: CASSLETGTSGSLSEQFF
abundance: few; j_gene: TRBJ2-6; v_gene: TRBV6-6; len: 18; d_gene: TRBD1; CDR3aa: CASSQGAHHRSGANVLTF
abundance: .; j_gene: TRBJ2-1; v_gene: TRBV18; len: 18; d_gene: TRBD2; CDR3aa: CASSPLLSGTSGNNEQFF
abundance: .; j_gene: TRBJ1-4; v_gene: TRBV5-1; len: 14; d_gene: .; CDR3aa: CASREGPKNEKLFF
abundance: .; j_gene: TRBJ1-1; v_gene: TRBV20-1; len: 12; d_gene: .; CDR3aa: CSATLGRIEAFF
abundance: few; j_gene: TRBJ2-3; v_gene: TRBV7-8; len: 13; d_gene: .; CDR3aa: CASSLEITDTQYF
abundance: .; j_gene: TRBJ2-6; v_gene: TRBV7-6; len: 20; d_gene: .; CDR3aa: CASSHTWATGLRAGANVLTF
abundance: .; j_gene: TRBJ2-5; v_gene: TRBV3-1; len: 13; d_gene: .; CDR3aa: CASSQSLAETQYF
abundance: .; j_gene: TRBJ2-1; v_gene: TRBV11-3; len: 17; d_gene: TRBD2; CDR3aa: CASSLAGSGRAKYEQFF
abundance: .; j_gene: TRBJ2-7; v_gene: TRBV20-1; len: 16; d_gene: TRBD2; CDR3aa: CSARALSGGSPYEQYF
abundance: once; j_gene: TRBJ2-2; v_gene: TRBV11-1; len: 20; d_gene: .; CDR3aa: CASIHYLAGTLSYGAGELFF
abundance: .; j_gene: TRBJ2-7; v_gene: TRBV5-6; len: 15; d_gene: TRBD2; CDR3aa: CASSLGGLASNEQYF
abundance: few; j_gene: TRBJ2-3; v_gene: TRBV7-9; len: 18; d_gene: TRBD2; CDR3aa: CASSPSEGLAGSTDTQYF
abundance: few; j_gene: TRBJ2-5; v_gene: TRBV7-9; len: 15; d_gene: .; CDR3aa: CASSSHPDGEETQYF
abundance: .; j_gene: TRBJ2-2; v_gene: TRBV12-3/TRBV12-4; len: 15; d_gene: TRBD1; CDR3aa: CASSETDRAFGELFF
abundance: .; j_gene: TRBJ1-1; v_gene: TRBV7-2; len: 16; d_gene: .; CDR3aa: CASSWGGTTGSTEAFF
abundance: few; j_gene: TRBJ1-1; v_gene: TRBV7-8; len: 14; d_gene: .; CDR3aa: CASSLQGLSTEAFF
abundance: .; j_gene: TRBJ2-1; v_gene: TRBV15; len: 18; d_gene: TRBD2; CDR3aa: CATSSTRLAERSYNEQFF
abundance: .; j_gene: TRBJ2-7; v_gene: TRBV9; len: 12; d_gene: .; CDR3aa: CASSAWVGEQYF
abundance: few; j_gene: TRBJ1-6; v_gene: TRBV18; len: 14; d_gene: .; CDR3aa: CASSTDRKNSPLHF
abundance: .; j_gene: TRBJ2-1; v_gene: TRBV19; len: 14; d_gene: .; CDR3aa: CASSLEGRNNEQFF
abundance: few; j_gene: TRBJ2-1; v_gene: TRBV7-6; len: 19; d_gene: TRBD2; CDR3aa: CASSPDGTSGRASYNEQFF
abundance: once; j_gene: TRBJ1-1; v_gene: TRBV4-1; len: 17; d_gene: .; CDR3aa: CASSQDDRDTFRGKAFF
abundance: many; j_gene: TRBJ2-3; v_gene: TRBV11-2; len: 15; d_gene: TRBD2; CDR3aa: CASSPLAEWGDTQYF
abundance: few; j_gene: TRBJ2-1; v_gene: TRBV5-1; len: 13; d_gene: .; CDR3aa: CASSLDLRDEQFF
abundance: few; j_gene: TRBJ2-3; v_gene: TRBV6-2/TRBV6-3; len: 20; d_gene: TRBD2; CDR3aa: CASSYPIRPLGAGVTDTQYF
abundance: .; j_gene: TRBJ1-1; v_gene: TRBV3-1; len: 15; d_gene: .; CDR3aa: CASSLHRAMNTEAFF
abundance: once; j_gene: TRBJ2-6; v_gene: TRBV20-1; len: 15; d_gene: .; CDR3aa: CSASRDPSGANVLTF
abundance: .; j_gene: TRBJ1-5; v_gene: TRBV19; len: 13; d_gene: .; CDR3aa: CASSHRGNQPQHF
abundance: .; j_gene: TRBJ2-7; v_gene: TRBV5-1; len: 15; d_gene: .; CDR3aa: CASSLRGGGEYEQYF
abundance: many; j_gene: TRBJ2-1; v_gene: TRBV12-3/TRBV12-4; len: 15; d_gene: TRBD2; CDR3aa: CASSLSGGTYNEQFF
abundance: .; j_gene: TRBJ1-1; v_gene: TRBV6-4; len: 13; d_gene: .; CDR3aa: CASSAGANTEAFF
abundance: few; j_gene: TRBJ1-2; v_gene: TRBV5-1; len: 14; d_gene: .; CDR3aa: CASSLDGGPYGYTF
abundance: .; j_gene: TRBJ2-3; v_gene: TRBV29-1; len: 15; d_gene: .; CDR3aa: CSVGKQGGRGDTQYF